The TCR beta chain under discussion was sequenced for a study of identifying expanded T cells in peripheral blood. As to this clone: Its antigen is unknown.

General observations from the study: Technical replicates showed approximately 1.2 changed clones; roughly two weeks around 15; four weeks 19. Roughly two-week clone count variance significantly increased as total template count grew.

The CDR3 is made up of 17 amino acids. V dropped 5 bases and J dropped 0; count of bases not matched to a gene: 7. CDR1 is SEHNR and CDR2 is FQNEAQ in the germline V gene (reference sequence). The data were produced by immunoSEQ multiplex PCR, yet TCRdb's version contains in-frame clones alone and is incomplete. Of some 99,000 clones listed, 88% are singletons. Healthy donors had no documented immune events, such as infections, while sampled. The clonotype originates from a person between 18 and 70 years old in good health. The sequenced sample consisted of blood. The gene calls are TRBV7-9 and TRBJ1-2; 12 positions match TRBD1. The CDR3 nucleotides are TGTGCCAGCAGCCTACCGGGACAGGGGGCGGCTAACTATGGCTACACCTTC. It specifies CASSLPGQGAANYGYTF.